This T cell receptor beta chain was recorded in a study of blood T cells in healthy people across ages. This clonotype was seen more than once but under ten times. Germline CDR1 is SGHRS and CDR2 is YFSETQ. With V trimmed by 0 bases and J by 5 bases, 4 bases remained unmatched. The CDR3 is made up of 15 amino acids. The use of a sample-barcoded 5' primer and a J-beta primer mix characterized a second PCR of roughly 6 to 12 cycles. TCRdb used MiXCR to reprocess the 5' RACE reads, holding one entry per CDR3 protein. The sample lists under 800,000 distinct CDR3 sequences, roughly 20% occurring once. The sequenced sample consisted of blood. The genes are TRBV5-1 and TRBJ2-5; 10 positions match TRBD1. The origin of this receptor is a man aged 65 to 85 in good health. CDR3 protein: CASSLEGTGVETQYF. In DNA, the CDR3 is TGCGCCAGCAGCTTGGAAGGGACAGGGGTGGAGACCCAGTACTTC.